The source of this T cell receptor (beta chain) is a study of blood T cell repertoires in COVID-19. CDR3 size: 16 residues. The V gene lost 5 bases and the J gene lost 1 base, with 17 bases spanning the gap. Germline V gene lookup returns CDR1 SGHAT and CDR2 FQNNGV. Generated by immunoSEQ multiplex PCR, the TCRdb table keeps only in-frame clones and is missing some. Among 190,000 or so clones listed, about 93% were seen once. The sample consisted of peripheral blood. This chain uses TRBV11-2 with TRBJ1-1, with D possibly being TRBD1 (6 bases). The clonotype comes from a man younger than 40 with COVID-19, enrolled during active disease. DNA for the CDR3: TGTGCCAGCAGCCTACCCGCGGGGGCGGGGAACACTGAAGCTTTCTTT. Amino acids: CASSLPAGAGNTEAFF.